This entry lists 7 T cell receptor beta chains sequenced from one sample in a study of cytomegalovirus exposure and HLA in healthy donors. This table comes from immunoSEQ multiplex PCR, and its TCRdb copy is limited to in-frame clones, with some not included. The sample contains fewer than 70,000 clones, about 93% of which appear only once. Sequenced sample: PBMCs. These receptors were collected from a man between 18 and 29 years old in good health and CMV-seronegative.

This chain links TRBV5-1 with TRBJ2-6; D unresolved. Germline loops: CDR1 SGHRS, CDR2 YFSETQ. Trimming took off 7 bases at V and 1 base at J, with 6 bases between the two ends. This CDR3 has 13 amino acids. The CDR3 region is CASSVSGANVLTF. The CDR3 nucleotides are TGCGCCAGCTCTGTTTCTGGGGCCAACGTCCTGACTTTC.

The V and J genes are TRBV6-1 and TRBJ2-5; D unclear. The length of the CDR3 is 17 residues. V was clipped by 0 bases and J by 2 bases, with 16 bases between them. Germline CDR1 MNHNS, CDR2 SASEGT. This CDR3 is CASSEARPRPWQETQYF. The CDR3 DNA reads TGTGCCAGCAGTGAAGCCCGACCTAGGCCCTGGCAAGAGACCCAGTACTTC.

The V call is TRBV7-2, the J call TRBJ2-3; D gene uncertain. Germline CDR1 SGHTA, CDR2 FQGNSA. The CDR3 contains 12 residues. With 5 bases removed from V and 6 bases from J, the gap between germline ends came to 9 bases. The CDR3 sequence: CASSQLGDTQYF. The CDR3 bases are TGTGCCAGCAGCCAACTCGGGGATACGCAGTATTTT. Supplemented by reference TRBV7-2 and TRBJ2-3, the full variable domain reads GAGVSQSPSNKVTEKGKDVELRCDPISGHTALYWYRQSLGQGLEFLIYFQGNSAPDKSGLPSDRFSAERTGGSVSTLTIQRTQQEDSAVYLCASSQLGDTQYFGPGTRLTVL.

The rearrangement uses TRBV5-1 and TRBJ2-1; 8 nucleotides agree with TRBD1. V was pared by 4 bases and J by 13 bases, with 16 bases of the junction left unmatched. The CDR3 is made up of 15 amino acids. Germline values: CDR1 SGHRS, CDR2 YFSETQ. DNA for the CDR3: TGCGCCAGCAGCGCCCGGGGCCAGGGGGCGGGTGGCCAGTTCTTC. Its protein product is CASSARGQGAGGQFF.

This chain uses TRBV2 with TRBJ2-1; 7 nucleotides match TRBD2. The V and J ends lost 6 bases and 4 bases, in that order; junction bases with no gene match: 30. This CDR3 comprises 22 residues. CDR1 is SNHLY, CDR2 FYNNEI, per germline. CDR3 amino acids: CASSRRMKNVGGVTSWYNEQFF. DNA for the CDR3: TGTGCCAGCAGCCGGAGAATGAAGAATGTCGGTGGTGTGACTAGCTGGTACAATGAGCAGTTCTTC.

The rearrangement uses TRBV6-1 and TRBJ1-5; D uncertain. Trimming cost V 0 bases and J 7 bases, with 13 bases left between them. The CDR3 is 15 residues long. Per the germline V gene, CDR1 is MNHNS and CDR2 is SASEGT. The CDR3 DNA is TGTGCCAGCAGTGAAGCCATGGCAGGAGGGCAGCCCCAGCATTTT. It translates to CASSEAMAGGQPQHF.

The CDR3 DNA reads TGTGCCAGCAGCTTGGAGGTTAGCGGGAGGCCCAGCTCCTACGAGCAGTACTTC. It codes for CASSLEVSGRPSSYEQYF. The chain couples TRBV5-4 to TRBJ2-7; 10 bases are a match to TRBD2. The J segment lost 0 bases and the V segment lost 0 bases, leaving 9 bases of the junction unmatched. CDR1 is SGHNT, CDR2 YYREEE, per germline (reference sequence). The length of the CDR3 is 18 residues.